The clone carrying this T cell receptor (beta chain) was seen a single time. The CDR3 loop spans 15 amino acids. Germline trimming cut 2 bases from V and 3 bases from J; bases unmatched to any gene: 7. The germline V gene has CDR1 WSHSY and CDR2 SAAADI. This entry belongs to a study of blood T cell repertoires in COVID-19. Whole-study context: Samples representing acute and convalescent COVID-19 were sourced from the United States, Italy and Spain. PBMCs, B-cell-depleted T cells, or T cells provided the cDNA or gDNA that made up the material.

Measured with immunoSEQ multiplex PCR; TCRdb has only the in-frame clones, and not every one. The top ten clones hold roughly 5.7% of a sample with about 54,000 clones, roughly 79% of them seen once. The sequence came from a woman in her sixties with acute or convalescent COVID-19. The V call is TRBV10-2, the J call TRBJ2-7, with 7 bases fitting TRBD1. The sequencing input was peripheral blood. The CDR3 DNA reads as TGCGCCAGCAGTGAGAATGCGAACAGGGGCTACGAGCAGTACTTC. It is translated as CASSENANRGYEQYF.